The 19 T cell receptor beta chains listed next were all sequenced from one sample in a study of PD-1 blockade in classical Hodgkin lymphoma (dated by TCRdb to about 2020). Receptors were amplified or captured by the immunoSEQ multiplex PCR assay. The source is immuneACCESS, and TCRdb retained only in-frame sequences with V and J called. Part of the clones is not carried over; for the studies checked, unresolved V genes explain less than half of this, and the remainder is unexplained. This sample holds 30,000 to 35,000 clones; more than 80% were observed only once. About 0.24% of the sample is in the top ten clones. This sample's time point label indicates: cycle 1 day 1 (C1D1), immediately before nivolumab initiation. Relapse after autologous stem cell transplantation had occurred in all trial patients, and cohorts A, B and C were distinguished by prior brentuximab vedotin exposure. Magnetic negative selection with a Miltenyi CD4+ T cell isolation kit was used to purify CD4+ T cells from thawed PBMCs.

Sequencing was performed on CD4+ T cells from blood, taken at baseline. The receptors here all came from a human donor with classical Hodgkin lymphoma.

The rearrangement joins TRBV28 to TRBJ2-2, with a tentative D call TRBD1 (6 bases). The germline gives CDR1 MDHEN, CDR2 SYDVKM. Trimming removed 3 bases from V and 5 bases from J, with 13 bases in between. This CDR3 contains 15 residues. DNA for the CDR3: TGTGCCAGCAGTTTGTTCAGGGGTTGGACCGGGGAGCTGTTTTTT. Amino acids: CASSLFRGWTGELFF.

This rearrangement joins TRBV7-2 to TRBJ2-7, with D perhaps TRBD1 or TRBD2 (5 bases each). Per the germline V gene, CDR1 is SGHTA and CDR2 is FQGNSA. V was trimmed by 3 bases and J by 6 bases, leaving 15 bases between them. CDR3 size: 14 residues. The CDR3 DNA sequence: TGTGCCAGCAGCTTCGGAGTTAGTGGGGGCGAGCAGTACTTC. Translating gives CASSFGVSGGEQYF.

This clone was picked up one time. V is TRBV19 and J is TRBJ1-2; D not resolved. The germline CDR1 and CDR2 sequences are LNHDA and SQIVND (reference sequence). The CDR3 spans 15 residues. The V end lost 6 bases, the J end lost 2 bases, and 16 bases lay between the germline ends. The CDR3 region has the DNA TGTGCCAGTAGCTCCCGCGGAGAGGGAAACTATGGCTACACCTTC. Its translation: CASSSRGEGNYGYTF.

Here the CDR3 reads CATSSSLGSGTDTQYF. CDR3 in DNA: TGTGCCACCAGCAGTTCGCTAGGATCGGGGACAGATACGCAGTATTTT. V and J are TRBV15 and TRBJ2-3; possibly TRBD2 for D (5 bases). The CDR3 covers 16 residues. CDR1 LNHNV and CDR2 YYDKDF come from the germline V gene (reference sequence). V was pared by 3 bases and J by 3 bases, with 16 bases between.

This clone was observed a few times. V gene TRBV19 combines with J gene TRBJ1-2; TRBD1 agrees at 7 bases. There are 17 residues in the CDR3. Per the germline V gene, CDR1 is LNHDA and CDR2 is SQIVND (reference sequence). V trimming: 7 bases; J trimming: 1 base; junction bases outside the gene matches: 15. The CDR3 spells CASKPQRTGPINYGYTF. In DNA, the CDR3 is TGTGCCAGTAAGCCCCAGCGGACAGGCCCAATTAACTATGGCTACACCTTC.

This clone was seen just once. The CDR3 nucleotides are TGTGCCAGCAGCTCCTGGACAGGGTTAGAGACTTTCTTT. Translating gives CASSSWTGLETFF. The chain is built from TRBV7-2 and TRBJ1-1, with TRBD1 identical over 8 bases. Germline values: CDR1 SGHTA, CDR2 FQGNSA. The CDR3 extends over 13 amino acids. V dropped 4 bases and J dropped 12; count of bases not matched to a gene: 10.

This chain uses TRBV6-6 with TRBJ1-2, with 7 bases fitting TRBD1. The germline V gene has CDR1 MNHNY and CDR2 SVGAGI (reference sequence). This CDR3 has 12 amino acids. V lost 2 bases to trimming and J lost 8 bases; unmatched junction nucleotides: 2. CDR3 amino acids: CASSYEGAGYTF. The CDR3 coding sequence is TGTGCCAGCAGTTACGAGGGGGCAGGCTACACCTTC.

CDR3 sequence reads: CASSYGYRPGNTEAFF. In DNA, the CDR3 is TGTGCCAGCAGTTACGGCTACAGGCCCGGGAACACTGAAGCTTTCTTT. The J gene is TRBJ1-1, the V gene TRBV6-6, with D tentatively TRBD1 (5 bases). CDR1 MNHNY and CDR2 SVGAGI come from the germline V gene (reference sequence). This CDR3 is built from 16 residues. V was pared by 2 bases and J by 1 base, with 14 bases between.

The genes are TRBV6-6 and TRBJ2-6; D remains ambiguous. V lost 7 bases and J lost 4, with 11 bases in between. The CDR3 contains 14 residues. The germline V gene has CDR1 MNHNY and CDR2 SVGAGI (reference sequence). CDR3 DNA sequence: TGTGCCAGCATCTTTACCACCGGGGCCAACGTCCTGACTTTC. It translates to CASIFTTGANVLTF.

The rearrangement uses TRBV18 and TRBJ2-3; possibly TRBD2 for D (6 bases). CDR3 length: 14 residues. Germline loops: CDR1 KGHSH, CDR2 LQKENI. Between the trimmed V and J ends, which lost 3 bases and 2 bases, there was a span of 9 bases. The CDR3 is CASSPRRATDTQYF. The CDR3 DNA reads TGTGCCAGCTCACCGCGGAGGGCCACAGATACGCAGTATTTT. Based on the CDR3 plus reference TRBV18 and TRBJ2-3, the full variable domain is NAGVMQNPRHLVRRRGQEARLRCSPMKGHSHVYWYRQLPEEGLKFMVYLQKENIIDESGMPKERFSAEFPKEGPSILRIQQVVRGDSAAYFCASSPRRATDTQYFGPGTRLTVL.

The chain is built from TRBV19 and TRBJ1-2; unclear D gene. The CDR3 is 15 amino acids. Germline V CDR1 and CDR2: LNHDA, SQIVND (reference sequence). Trimming removed 3 bases at V and 3 bases at J, with 14 bases between. The CDR3 loop is CASSIAGITDYGYTF. The CDR3, as DNA: TGTGCCAGTAGTATTGCGGGGATCACTGACTATGGCTACACCTTC.

The J gene is TRBJ2-1, the V gene TRBV5-1, with 12 bases aligning to TRBD1. Germline-derived CDR1 and CDR2 are SGHRS and YFSETQ. The length of the CDR3 is 19 residues. Trimming at V came to 4 bases and at J to 4 bases, leaving 15 bases not matched to a gene. CDR3 bases: TGCGCCAGCAGCGAAACTGGGACAGGGGGCTTAATAGGATACAATGAGCAGTTCTTC. Its translation: CASSETGTGGLIGYNEQFF.

The chain carries TRBV27 and TRBJ1-1, with D unclear. This CDR3 has 17 residues. With 11 bases removed from V and 2 bases from J, the gap between germline ends came to 27 bases. Germline assignment: CDR1 MNHEY and CDR2 SMNVEV (reference sequence). CDR3 in DNA: TGTGCCTGCCGGTCCGGGATAGGGAGATTTGAAAACACTGAAGCTTTCTTT. Amino acids: CACRSGIGRFENTEAFF.

The chain carries TRBV6-1 and TRBJ2-7, with TRBD2 identical over 10 bases. Unmatched junction bases numbered 5, after V lost 4 bases and J lost 2 bases. The CDR3 consists of 15 residues. CDR1 is MNHNS, CDR2 SASEGT, per germline. The CDR3, as DNA: TGTGCCAGCAGTGGGCTAGCGGGAGTTACCTACGAGCAGTACTTC. Its protein product is CASSGLAGVTYEQYF.

J is TRBJ1-2 and V is TRBV6-5; D not certain. The CDR3 covers 14 residues. Germline loops: CDR1 MNHEY, CDR2 SVGAGI. V was trimmed by 4 bases and J by 3 bases, leaving 12 bases between them. CDR3 DNA sequence: TGTGCCAGCAGTTCCACCAAGGCGTACTATGGCTACACCTTC. This gives the protein CASSSTKAYYGYTF.

This clone was seen once. The chain has TRBV5-6 and TRBJ1-3; D unclear. CDR3 length: 14 residues. Germline V gene sequence: CDR1 SGHDT, CDR2 YYEEEE. The V and J ends lost 4 bases and 0 bases respectively, with 8 bases between them. The CDR3 region is CASSDVSSGNTIYF. The CDR3 DNA is TGTGCCAGCAGCGACGTCAGCTCTGGAAACACCATATATTTT.

A single count supports this clone. V gene TRBV18 combines with J gene TRBJ1-2; D is unresolved. The CDR3 loop spans 14 amino acids. V lost 0 bases and J 3 bases, leaving 8 bases between the germline ends. Germline V gene lookup returns CDR1 KGHSH and CDR2 LQKENI. Written as DNA, the CDR3 is TGTGCCAGCTCACCACCGAACCTTGACTATGGCTACACCTTC. Protein product: CASSPPNLDYGYTF.

This clone was found a few times. The V gene is TRBV7-9, the J gene TRBJ2-7, with 8 bases identical to TRBD1. V dropped 9 bases and J dropped 5; count of bases not matched to a gene: 9. Germline lookup yields CDR1 SEHNR and CDR2 FQNEAQ (reference sequence). The CDR3 sequence is 13 residues long. This CDR3 is CASTGQGHNEQYF. CDR3 DNA sequence: TGTGCCAGTACCGGACAGGGCCACAACGAGCAGTACTTC.

The J gene is TRBJ2-1, the V gene TRBV5-1; TRBD1 matches at 11 bases. Looked up from germline, CDR1 is SGHRS and CDR2 is YFSETQ. The V gene end was trimmed by 4 bases and the J gene end by 7 bases; junction bases not matched to a gene: 4. The CDR3 is 14 residues long. In DNA, the CDR3 is TGCGCCAGCAGCCCGGGGACAGGGGGAAATGAGCAGTTCTTC. Translated, it gives CASSPGTGGNEQFF. Supplemented by reference TRBV5-1 and TRBJ2-1, the full variable domain reads KAGVTQTPRYLIKTRGQQVTLSCSPISGHRSVSWYQQTPGQGLQFLFEYFSETQRNKGNFPGRFSGRQFSNSRSEMNVSTLELGDSALYLCASSPGTGGNEQFFGPGTRLTVL.